These 19 T cell receptor beta chains were sequenced from one sample in a study of blood T cell repertoires in COVID-19 (dated by TCRdb to about 2020). Receptor libraries were prepared by the immunoSEQ multiplex PCR assay. Sourced from immuneACCESS, this table was stored by TCRdb with only in-frame sequences that have V and J called. A share of the clones is absent; for the studies checked, an unresolved V gene accounts for under half, and the remainder has no known explanation. For this sample there are 100,000 to 140,000 clones; around nine tenths appear just once. The ten largest clonotypes hold approximately 1.3% of the sample. Material: peripheral blood. These receptor sequences come from a woman in her twenties or thirties with acute or convalescent COVID-19.

This rearrangement joins TRBV6-5 to TRBJ1-6; TRBD1 matches 9 bases. Germline assignment: CDR1 MNHEY and CDR2 SVGAGI. Losses at the gene ends were 11 bases for V and 7 bases for J; bases not matched to a gene: 9. This CDR3 comprises 14 residues. This chain's CDR3 is CASSIGTGNSPLHF. In DNA, the CDR3 is TGTGCCTCTTCAATAGGGACAGGGAATTCACCCCTCCACTTT.

V is TRBV3-1 (or the pseudogene TRBV3-2) and J is TRBJ1-2; D remains unclear. CDR1 and CDR2 from the germline V gene are LGHDT and YNNKEL (reference sequence). The CDR3 consists of 14 residues. V gave up 0 bases and J gave up 14 bases, with 19 bases separating them. CDR3 DNA: TGTGCCAGCAGCCAAGATTCGTTTGGGCGAGGAGGGACCTTC. Amino acid sequence: CASSQDSFGRGGTF.

This rearrangement joins TRBV24-1 to TRBJ1-1; 8 bases fit TRBD1. CDR1 KGHDR and CDR2 SFDVKD come from the germline V gene. With 3 bases clipped from V and 10 bases from J, the junction kept 6 bases outside the gene matches. The CDR3 contains 13 residues. CDR3: CATSDRGQGAAFF. Here the CDR3 DNA reads TGTGCCACCAGTGATCGCGGACAGGGTGCAGCTTTCTTT.

A single count supports this clone. The chain employs TRBV24-1 and TRBJ2-7; TRBD1 might be the D (5 bases). The germline V gene has CDR1 KGHDR and CDR2 SFDVKD. Trimming stripped 0 bases from V and 1 base from J, with 12 bases between. This CDR3 contains 16 residues. The CDR3, as DNA: TGTGCCACCAGTGATTTGCAAAGGACAAAATCCTACGAGCAGTACTTC. As protein: CATSDLQRTKSYEQYF.

CDR3 bases: TGTGCCAGCAGAAACAGGGGAGGTGGAGATCAGCCCCAGCATTTT. Protein sequence: CASRNRGGGDQPQHF. This chain uses TRBV2 with TRBJ1-5; 7 bases are a match to TRBD1. This CDR3 has 15 amino acids. The V and J ends lost 6 bases and 5 bases, in that order; junction bases with no gene match: 10. Germline lookup yields CDR1 SNHLY and CDR2 FYNNEI.

The CDR3 nucleotides read TGTGCCAGCAGCTTCAACCTTCTTAGCACCGGGGAGCTGTTTTTT. Protein: CASSFNLLSTGELFF. The chain employs TRBV7-8 and TRBJ2-2; D remains ambiguous. In germline, CDR1 is SGHVS, CDR2 FQNEAQ. This CDR3 has 15 amino acids. V shed 3 bases and J shed 4 bases, with 12 bases lying between them.

The V call is TRBV20-1, the J call TRBJ1-6; D perhaps matches TRBD1 (6 bases). Germline V gene data show CDR1 as DFQATT and CDR2 as SNEGSKA (reference sequence). CDR3 length: 11 amino acids. Between the trimmed V and J ends, which lost 6 bases and 13 bases, there was a span of 13 bases. The CDR3 region is CSAPAGAPLHF. The CDR3 DNA reads as TGCAGTGCCCCCGCGGGGGCTCCCCTCCACTTT.

This clone was picked up one time. The chain combines TRBV5-4 with TRBJ2-7; the D gene is possibly TRBD1 (5 bases). Germline V gene data show CDR1 as SGHNT and CDR2 as YYREEE (reference sequence). This CDR3 has 16 residues. V lost 0 bases, J lost 2 bases, and 15 bases lay in between. DNA of the CDR3: TGTGCCAGCAGCTTGGACGGTCAGGGCTCGCCCTACGAGCAGTACTTC. The encoded protein is CASSLDGQGSPYEQYF.

CDR3 sequence: CASSPRGASSISGNTIYF. The CDR3 region has the DNA TGTGCCAGCTCACCACGGGGCGCATCTTCTATCTCTGGAAACACCATATATTTT. The chain couples TRBV18 to TRBJ1-3, with D possibly TRBD1 on 5 matching bases. CDR1 is KGHSH, CDR2 LQKENI, per germline. The V end was cut by 1 base, the J end by 0 bases, with 16 bases between. This CDR3 contains 18 residues.

The J gene is TRBJ2-1, the V gene TRBV9; 13 nucleotides agree with TRBD2. This CDR3 is 18 amino acids long. V was clipped by 2 bases and J by 0 bases; unmatched bases: 5. From germline, CDR1 is SGDLS and CDR2 YYNGEE. CDR3 sequence (DNA): TGTGCCAGCAGCGTGGGACTAGCGGGATCCGTCTCCTACAATGAGCAGTTCTTC. It encodes CASSVGLAGSVSYNEQFF. Filled out from reference TRBV9 and TRBJ2-1, the complete variable domain reads DSGVTQTPKHLITATGQRVTLRCSPRSGDLSVYWYQQSLDQGLQFLIQYYNGEERAKGNILERFSAQQFPDLHSELNLSSLELGDSALYFCASSVGLAGSVSYNEQFFGPGTRLTVL.

V is TRBV5-1 and J is TRBJ2-7; a possible D gene is TRBD2 (5 bases). Trimming took 4 bases from V and 1 from J, leaving 15 bases between them. The CDR3 is 15 amino acids. CDR1 is SGHRS, CDR2 YFSETQ, per germline. The CDR3: CASSREGVRSYEQYF. Here the CDR3 DNA reads TGCGCCAGCAGCCGAGAGGGAGTCCGATCCTACGAGCAGTACTTC.

The CDR3 nucleotides are TGTGCCAGCAGCTTCGCCGGGACAAATAATTCACCCCTCCACTTT. Translating gives CASSFAGTNNSPLHF. J is TRBJ1-6 and V is TRBV7-2; D is possibly TRBD1 (6 bases). Germline CDR1 SGHTA, CDR2 FQGNSA. This CDR3 contains 15 residues. The V and J ends lost 3 bases and 5 bases respectively, with 11 bases between them.

The rearrangement joins TRBV4-2 to TRBJ2-5, with TRBD2 identical over 8 bases. This CDR3 comprises 18 residues. Looked up from germline, CDR1 is LGHNA and CDR2 is YNFKEQ. The V gene end was trimmed by 0 bases and the J gene end by 1 base; junction bases not matched to a gene: 10. The CDR3 sequence is CASSQDRGSGGTQETQYF. The CDR3 DNA is TGTGCCAGCAGCCAAGATAGGGGCAGCGGGGGCACCCAAGAGACCCAGTACTTC.

V and J are TRBV7-9 and TRBJ1-6, with D unclear. The CDR3 length is 14 residues. V shed 5 bases and J shed 8 bases, with 13 bases lying between them. In germline, CDR1 is SEHNR, CDR2 FQNEAQ (reference sequence). CDR3 coding DNA: TGTGCCAGCAGCACAGTTGGGCGTTATTCACCCCTCCACTTT. Protein: CASSTVGRYSPLHF.

This clone was detected once. This chain joins TRBV11-3 and TRBJ1-2, with 8 bases that match TRBD1. Germline CDR1 SGHNT, CDR2 YENEEA. The CDR3 extends over 15 amino acids. Losses at the gene ends were 5 bases for V and 6 bases for J; bases not matched to a gene: 11. The DNA of the CDR3 is TGTGCCAGCAGCCCCCGGCAGGGGGCCGGAGATGGCTACACCTTC. It is translated as CASSPRQGAGDGYTF.

The chain couples TRBV4-1 to TRBJ2-1, with 15 bases aligning to TRBD2. The CDR3 runs to 17 residues. The germline V gene has CDR1 MGHRA and CDR2 YSYEKL. After removal of 5 bases from V and 2 bases from J, the junction contained 4 bases not matched to a gene. The CDR3 DNA reads TGCGCCAGCAGCTACGGGACTAGCGGGGGGACCTACAATGAGCAGTTCTTC. It specifies CASSYGTSGGTYNEQFF.

The chain recombines TRBV11-2 with TRBJ2-5; the D is unclear. Trimming left V 2 bases short and J 2 bases short, with 12 bases between. The CDR3 loop spans 15 amino acids. In germline, CDR1 is SGHAT, CDR2 FQNNGV. The CDR3 spells CASSLTGTEQETQYF. In DNA, the CDR3 is TGTGCCAGCAGCTTAACCGGAACAGAGCAAGAGACCCAGTACTTC.

J is TRBJ1-5 and V is TRBV12-5; D unresolved. The CDR3 totals 16 residues. Germline V gene lookup returns CDR1 LGHNT and CDR2 FRNRAP. V was pared by 0 bases and J by 3 bases, with 12 bases between. CDR3 residues: CASGLVLGRTNQPQHF. The CDR3 coding sequence is TGTGCTAGTGGTTTGGTGCTAGGGAGAACCAATCAGCCCCAGCATTTT.

This clone was detected once. The CDR3, as DNA: TGTGCCAGAAGGACTAGCGGGGGCCCTATCGGCTACGAGCAGTACTTC. It specifies CARRTSGGPIGYEQYF. J is TRBJ2-7 and V is TRBV5-3, with TRBD2 matching 12 bases. TRBV5-3 counts as an open reading frame of uncertain function. V was clipped by 5 bases and J by 3 bases; unmatched bases: 9. The CDR3 totals 16 residues.